The T cell receptor beta chain described here comes from a study of shared clonotypes between healthy human individuals. In the study overall: Aged 18 to 49, the donors were a couple of women and a few men.

The assay was immunoSEQ multiplex PCR, and TCRdb's table has in-frame clones only and misses some. The sample carries 2 million to 2.5 million clones, about 90% recorded once. Of note for this clone: The antigen is not known.

Study-level results: Sharing across four donors was highest in naive CD4 (around 5%) and lowest in memory CD8 (roughly 0.4%). Blood was the sole source, and tissue repertoires probably differ. Few donors limited the genetic and exposure-history diversity represented.

Trimming removed 2 bases from V and 4 bases from J, with 11 bases in between. This CDR3 spans 14 amino acids. Germline-derived CDR1 and CDR2 are SEHNR and FQNEAQ (reference sequence). Material for sequencing was naive CD4+ T cells from PBMCs. Subset of the sample: CD45RA+ positively selected. The source is a man between 18 and 29 years old in good health. Some clones in this sample may be carry-over from other donors' samples. The chain joins TRBV7-9 to TRBJ1-1; tentatively, D is TRBD1 (5 bases). DNA of the CDR3: TGTGCCAGCAGCTTATCCAGGGTGGTCACTGAAGCTTTCTTT. It codes for CASSLSRVVTEAFF.